These T cell receptor beta chains were read from a single sample in a study of T cells after yellow fever vaccination. TCRdb itself ran the 5' RACE reads through MiXCR, one entry per CDR3 protein. The sample includes under 150,000 distinct CDR3 sequences, 7.7% of them seen just once. The sample was CD4+ T cells sorted from PBMCs, taken 5 days after the yellow fever booster vaccination. These receptors were taken from a man aged 25-45 years who received the YFV17D yellow fever vaccine. CDR3s include the opening cysteine and the closing phenylalanine or tryptophan. D genes are given only for firm matches. Clone size is stated in some rows and not others, as once, few, many or a class when expanded.

TRBJ2-3 many TRBV29-1 NA 13 TGCAGCGTCGGTTACAGGCTCACAGATACGCAGTATTTT CSVGYRLTDTQYF
TRBJ2-7 NA TRBV20-1 NA 16 TGCAGTGCTCCCACTCTCTCGGAACTAGCATTATACGAGCAGTACTTC CSAPTLSELALYEQYF
TRBJ1-1 many TRBV27 TRBD1 15 TGTGCCAGCAGTCCAGGGACAGGGGCGGTCACTGAAGCTTTCTTT CASSPGTGAVTEAFF
TRBJ2-1 many TRBV20-1 TRBD2 17 TGCAGTGCTCCCGGGACTAGCGGGAAGAGCTCCTACAATGAGCAGTTCTTC CSAPGTSGKSSYNEQFF
TRBJ2-1 many TRBV5-1 TRBD1 16 TGCGCCAGCAGTCAGCTAGGGACAGATACATACAATGAGCAGTTCTTC CASSQLGTDTYNEQFF
TRBJ1-2 many TRBV7-2 NA 12 TGTGCCAGCAGCTATCAGGGCTATGGCTACACCTTC CASSYQGYGYTF
TRBJ2-3 many TRBV10-3 NA 14 TGTGCCACCGCCCCAGAACAGGGTGCAGATACGCAGTATTTT CATAPEQGADTQYF
TRBJ2-6 many TRBV5-6 NA 15 TGTGCCAGCAGCCGAGGGGGCTCTGGGGCCAACGTCCTGACTTTC CASSRGGSGANVLTF
TRBJ1-1 many TRBV20-1 TRBD1 16 TGCAGTGCTGTACAGGGGGAGGGGGAGCCGGCCACTGAAGCTTTCTTT CSAVQGEGEPATEAFF
TRBJ2-1 many TRBV18 NA 12 TGTGCCAGCTCACCAGGGTTCAATGAGCAGTTCTTC CASSPGFNEQFF
TRBJ1-1 many TRBV20-1 NA 10 TGCAGTGCTACGCATCAGGTTGTGATCTTT CSATHQVVIF
TRBJ2-6 NA TRBV10-3 NA 20 TGTGCCATCAGTGAGTCTAGGTCGGTCACATCCAGCTCTGGGGCCAACGTCCTGACTTTC CAISESRSVTSSSGANVLTF
TRBJ2-7 many TRBV5-1 NA 13 TGCGCCAGCAGCTTGTGGGGAAGCTACGAGCAGTACTTC CASSLWGSYEQYF
TRBJ1-2 many TRBV7-8 NA 13 TGTGCCAGCAGCTCAACAGGGTTTGGAGGCTACACCTTC CASSSTGFGGYTF
TRBJ2-3 NA TRBV5-4 NA 14 TGTGCCAGCAGCTCCCCCCGGACTATCGATACGCAGTATTTT CASSSPRTIDTQYF
TRBJ2-1 many TRBV5-1 TRBD2 17 TGCGCCAGCAGCTTAAGTTTACTAGCGGGAAGTGTGGATGAGCAGTTCTTC CASSLSLLAGSVDEQFF
TRBJ2-1 NA TRBV5-1 TRBD2 15 TGCGCCAGCAGCCTAGGACTAGCGGGCTACAATGAGCAGATCTTC CASSLGLAGYNEQIF
TRBJ2-7 many TRBV4-3 TRBD1 17 TGCGCCAGCAGCCAAGGACCCCCGGGACAGGGGGCTTACGAGCAGTACTTC CASSQGPPGQGAYEQYF
TRBJ2-5 NA TRBV7-8 NA 12 TGTGCCAGCAGCTTACGGGGACAGACCCAGTACTTC CASSLRGQTQYF
TRBJ2-6 NA TRBV2 NA 15 TGTGCCAGCAGTGGGGGATTCTCTGGGGCCAACGTCCTGACTTTC CASSGGFSGANVLTF
TRBJ2-1 many TRBV12-3/TRBV12-4 TRBD2 12 TGTGCCAGCAGTCACGGGACTAGCGGAAAGTTCTTC CASSHGTSGKFF
TRBJ2-6 few TRBV5-4 TRBD2 18 TGTGCCAGCAGCAAGGGACTAGCGGGAGTATTTGGGGCCAACGTCCTGACTTTC CASSKGLAGVFGANVLTF
TRBJ2-5 many TRBV7-9 NA 11 TGTGCCAGCTCGTTAGCCCTGGAACAATACTTC CASSLALEQYF
TRBJ2-1 many TRBV9 TRBD2 15 TGTGCCAGCAGCGCGACTAGCGGGCCCTTTGGGGAGCAGTTCTTC CASSATSGPFGEQFF
TRBJ2-1 many TRBV5-4 NA 14 TGTGCCAGCTCCCTGGACTCGTCCTACAATGAGCAGTTCTTC CASSLDSSYNEQFF
TRBJ2-7 many TRBV20-1 NA 14 TGCAGTGCTAGAGTGTCCAGGGGAACCTACGAGCAGTACTTC CSARVSRGTYEQYF
TRBJ2-3 many TRBV15 NA 15 TGTGCCACCAGCAGAGACCTGCGGGAACCAGATACGCAGTATTTT CATSRDLREPDTQYF
TRBJ2-5 many TRBV7-2 NA 15 TGTGCCAGCAGCTTAGGGTTGGGGAGACAAGAGACCCAGTACTTC CASSLGLGRQETQYF
TRBJ2-1 many TRBV4-2 NA 13 TGTGCCAGCAGCCAAGCCTCAAAAGACGGGCAGTTCTTC CASSQASKDGQFF
TRBJ1-1 few TRBV19 NA 13 TGTGCCAGTAGTGAGGCCTTGAACACTGAAGCTTTCTTT CASSEALNTEAFF
TRBJ1-1 many TRBV3-1 NA 15 TGTGCCAGCAGCCCCGGACTACTTAGGGGCACTGAAGCTTTCTTT CASSPGLLRGTEAFF
TRBJ2-1 many TRBV12-3/TRBV12-4 TRBD2 14 TGTGCCAGCAGTTTCCGGACTAGCGGGAGCCCTAAGTTCTTC CASSFRTSGSPKFF
TRBJ1-4 many TRBV5-1 NA 15 TGCGCCAGCAGCTCCCCGGGAAGGGGGGATGAAAAACTGTTTTTT CASSSPGRGDEKLFF
TRBJ2-7 NA TRBV7-2 TRBD2 17 TGTGCCAGCACTCCCGCTGGACTAGCGGGTCGCTCCTACGAGCAGTACTTC CASTPAGLAGRSYEQYF
TRBJ2-7 NA TRBV12-3/TRBV12-4 TRBD1 12 TGTGCCAGCAGACGGACAGGGACCGAGCAGTACTTC CASRRTGTEQYF
TRBJ2-2 many TRBV5-1 NA 14 TGCGCCAGCAGCAACGGAAGGGCCTCCGGGGAGCTGTTTTTT CASSNGRASGELFF
TRBJ2-3 many TRBV5-1 NA 13 TGCGCCAGCAACTTAAGGGACACAGATACGCAGTATTTT CASNLRDTDTQYF
TRBJ2-2 many TRBV5-1 NA 16 TGCGCCAGAACCATTGCTGTAGGAGAGGCCACCGGGGAGCTGTTTTTT CARTIAVGEATGELFF
TRBJ2-7 many TRBV7-2 TRBD1 15 TGTGCCAGCAGCCTCGGACAGGGGGGCCCCTACGAGCAGTACTTC CASSLGQGGPYEQYF
TRBJ2-3 few TRBV18 TRBD2 18 TGTGCCAGCTCACGACTAGCTGCGATACCAAGGAGCACAGATACGCAGTATTTT CASSRLAAIPRSTDTQYF